The sequence of this TCR beta chain was determined in a study of beta chain features in type 1 diabetes. Germline V CDR1 and CDR2: MDHEN, SYDVKM. With V trimmed by 4 bases and J by 6 bases, 2 bases remained unmatched. The CDR3 loop spans 12 amino acids. This clone was counted a few times. Antigen specificity is unknown. Whole-study findings and limits: Patients' naive, central memory and Treg TCRB repertoires seemed closer to one another than those of healthy donors. When Type 1 diabetes patients were examined, their TCRB CDR3s proved moderately but significantly shorter in all four CD4+ subsets.

Since all of the isolated RNA was reverse transcribed, expressed TCRB transcripts were what got sequenced. The method was immunoSEQ multiplex PCR; TCRdb's version includes in-frame clones alone and lacks a portion of them. The sample records some 640,000 clones, roughly 13% being singletons. The genes are TRBV28 and TRBJ2-7, with 8 bases matching TRBD1. The sequence was obtained from a man between 18 and 29 years old with type 1 diabetes. Specimen: naive CD4+ T cells from blood. The CDR3 sequence: CASSSDRAEQYF. CDR3 bases: TGTGCCAGCAGTTCGGACAGGGCCGAGCAGTACTTC.